Each of the 3 T cell receptor beta chains below was sequenced from the same sample in a study of Graves' ophthalmopathy and Graves' hyperthyroidism (dated by TCRdb to 2017 to 2018). The sequencer was an Illumina HiSeq 2000. TCR beta CDR3 regions were amplified from RNA transcripts for repertoire sequencing. The first round was an RT-PCR using HTBI primers with the Qiagen OneStep RT-PCR kit, and this first round was followed by a second-round multiplex PCR, then size selection and purification. TCRdb reworked the public reads: Q25 trimming with fastp, MiXCR clone assembly, productive beta chains retained. CDR3 protein sequences are deduplicated, and each keeps its most common genes and DNA. This sample holds 600,000 to 650,000 distinct CDR3 sequences; 20% to 25% were observed only once. Roughly 7.4% of the sample lies in the top ten. The sample consisted of peripheral blood. Every receptor here comes from a woman between 18 and 29 years old with stable Graves' hyperthyroidism. Some clones in this sample may be carry-over from other donors' samples. Donor details come from another sample of the same person, matched by shared clones.

V is TRBV24-1 and J is TRBJ1-5; 12 bases are a match to TRBD1. The ends lost 11 bases at V and 7 bases at J; junction bases unmatched: 14. The CDR3 totals 16 residues. The germline gives CDR1 KGHDR, CDR2 SFDVKD. In nucleotides, the CDR3 is TGTGCCAAGGTATCGGGACAGGGGGCGCGTAGGCAGCCCCAGCATTTT. This codes for CAKVSGQGARRQPQHF.

This clonotype occurred many times. The chain links TRBV4-1 to TRBJ2-5; 16 nucleotides match TRBD2. This CDR3 contains 18 residues. The V gene's germline CDR1 is MGHRA and CDR2 YSYEKL. V was pared by 0 bases and J by 2 bases, with 3 bases of the junction left unmatched. In DNA form, the CDR3 reads TGCGCCAGCAGCCAAGAGGGACTAGCGGGAGGGAGGCAAGAGACCCAGTACTTC. Translated, it gives CASSQEGLAGGRQETQYF.

This clonotype has a count of ten or more. The gene calls are TRBV18 and TRBJ2-5, with D unclear. This CDR3 has 14 amino acids. V lost 1 base to trimming and J lost 1 base, with 7 bases between them. Germline values: CDR1 KGHSH, CDR2 LQKENI. The CDR3 nucleotides read TGTGCCAGCTCACCACTAGACATCCAAGAGACCCAGTACTTC. It specifies CASSPLDIQETQYF.